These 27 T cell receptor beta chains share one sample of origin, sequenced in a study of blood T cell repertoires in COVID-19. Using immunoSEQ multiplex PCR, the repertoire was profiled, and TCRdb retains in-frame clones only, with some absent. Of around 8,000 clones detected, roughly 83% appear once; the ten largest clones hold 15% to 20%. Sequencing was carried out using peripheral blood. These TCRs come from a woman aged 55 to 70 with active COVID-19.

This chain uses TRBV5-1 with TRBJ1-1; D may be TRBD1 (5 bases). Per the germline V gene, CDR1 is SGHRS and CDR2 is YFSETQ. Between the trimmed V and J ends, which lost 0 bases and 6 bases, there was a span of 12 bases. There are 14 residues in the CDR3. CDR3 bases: TGCGCCAGCAGCTTGGCTCAGGGTAAATCTGAAGCTTTCTTT. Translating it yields CASSLAQGKSEAFF.

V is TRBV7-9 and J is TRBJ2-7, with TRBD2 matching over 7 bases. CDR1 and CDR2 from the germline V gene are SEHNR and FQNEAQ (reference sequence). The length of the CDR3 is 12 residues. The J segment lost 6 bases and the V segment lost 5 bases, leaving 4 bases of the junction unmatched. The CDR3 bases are TGTGCCAGCAGCCCCGGGGGGTCCGAGCAGTACTTC. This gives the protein CASSPGGSEQYF. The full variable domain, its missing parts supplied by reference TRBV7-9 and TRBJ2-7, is DTGVSQNPRHKITKRGQNVTFRCDPISEHNRLYWYRQTLGQGPEFLTYFQNEAQLEKSRLLSDRFSAERPKGSFSTLEIQRTEQGDSAMYLCASSPGGSEQYFGPGTRLTVT.

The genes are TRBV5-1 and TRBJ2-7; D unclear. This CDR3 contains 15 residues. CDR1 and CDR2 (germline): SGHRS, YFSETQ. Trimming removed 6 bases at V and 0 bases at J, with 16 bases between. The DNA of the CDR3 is TGCGCCAGCACCATCTCGACTGGAAGCTCCTACGAGCAGTACTTC. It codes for CASTISTGSSYEQYF.

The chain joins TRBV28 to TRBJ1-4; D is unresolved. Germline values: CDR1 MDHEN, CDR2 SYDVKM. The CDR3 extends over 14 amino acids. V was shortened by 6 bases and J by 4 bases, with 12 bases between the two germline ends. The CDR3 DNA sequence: TGTGCCAGCAGACCCGGGTCGCGTAATGAAAAACTGTTTTTT. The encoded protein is CASRPGSRNEKLFF.

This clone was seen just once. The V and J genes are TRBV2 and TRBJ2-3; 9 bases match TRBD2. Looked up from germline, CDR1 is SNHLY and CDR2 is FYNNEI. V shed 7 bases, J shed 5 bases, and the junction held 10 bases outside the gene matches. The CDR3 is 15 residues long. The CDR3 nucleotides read TGTGCCAGCACGGGGCTAGCGGGGATAGGAGATACGCAGTATTTT. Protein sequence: CASTGLAGIGDTQYF.

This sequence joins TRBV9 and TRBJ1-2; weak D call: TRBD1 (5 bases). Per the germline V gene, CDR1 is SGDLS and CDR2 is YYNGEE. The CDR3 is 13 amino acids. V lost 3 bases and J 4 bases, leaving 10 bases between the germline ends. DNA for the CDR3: TGTGCCAGCAGCGATACGGGGGGCTATGGCTACACCTTC. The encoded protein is CASSDTGGYGYTF.

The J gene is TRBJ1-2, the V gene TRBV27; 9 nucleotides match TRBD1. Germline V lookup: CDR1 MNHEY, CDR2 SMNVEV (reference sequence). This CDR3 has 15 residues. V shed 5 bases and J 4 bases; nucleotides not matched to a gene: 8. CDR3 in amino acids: CASSKKTGGAYGYTF. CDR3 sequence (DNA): TGTGCCAGCAGTAAAAAGACAGGGGGAGCCTATGGCTACACCTTC.

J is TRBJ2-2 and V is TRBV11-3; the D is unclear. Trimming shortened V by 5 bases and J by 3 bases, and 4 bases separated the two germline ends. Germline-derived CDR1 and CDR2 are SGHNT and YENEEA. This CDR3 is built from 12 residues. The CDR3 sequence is CASSHYTGELFF. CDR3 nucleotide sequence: TGTGCCAGCAGCCACTACACCGGGGAGCTGTTTTTT.

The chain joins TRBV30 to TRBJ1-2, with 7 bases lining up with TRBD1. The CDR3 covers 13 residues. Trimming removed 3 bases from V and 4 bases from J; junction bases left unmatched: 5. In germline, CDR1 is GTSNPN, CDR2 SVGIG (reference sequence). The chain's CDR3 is CAWRQGSGYGYTF. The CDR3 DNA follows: TGTGCCTGGAGACAGGGGTCCGGCTATGGCTACACCTTC.

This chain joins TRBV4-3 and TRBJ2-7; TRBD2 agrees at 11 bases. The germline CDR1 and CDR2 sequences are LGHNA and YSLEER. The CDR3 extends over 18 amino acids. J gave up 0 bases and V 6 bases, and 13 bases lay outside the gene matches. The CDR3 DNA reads TGCGCCAGCAGTCGTGTAGCGGGGGGGCTCCAGAGCTCCTACGAGCAGTACTTC. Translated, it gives CASSRVAGGLQSSYEQYF.

The CDR3 DNA sequence: TGTGCCAGTAGTATATCGAGCGGGGGGGCCTACGAGCAGTACTTC. It specifies CASSISSGGAYEQYF. The rearrangement uses TRBV19 and TRBJ2-7, with TRBD2 matching over 10 bases. Germline V gene data show CDR1 as LNHDA and CDR2 as SQIVND (reference sequence). With V trimmed by 2 bases and J by 2 bases, 3 bases remained unmatched. The CDR3 sequence is 15 residues long.

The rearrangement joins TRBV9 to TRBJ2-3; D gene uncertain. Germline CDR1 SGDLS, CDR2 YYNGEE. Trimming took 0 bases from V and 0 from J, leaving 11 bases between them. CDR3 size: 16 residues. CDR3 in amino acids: CASSVARSTSTDTQYF. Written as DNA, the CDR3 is TGTGCCAGCAGCGTAGCGCGTTCCACTAGCACAGATACGCAGTATTTT.

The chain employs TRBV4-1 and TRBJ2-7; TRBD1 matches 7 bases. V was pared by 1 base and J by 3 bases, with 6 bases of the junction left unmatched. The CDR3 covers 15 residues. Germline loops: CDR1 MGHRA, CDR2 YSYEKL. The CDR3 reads CASSQVETGYYEQYF. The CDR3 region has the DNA TGCGCCAGCAGCCAAGTGGAGACAGGGTACTACGAGCAGTACTTC.

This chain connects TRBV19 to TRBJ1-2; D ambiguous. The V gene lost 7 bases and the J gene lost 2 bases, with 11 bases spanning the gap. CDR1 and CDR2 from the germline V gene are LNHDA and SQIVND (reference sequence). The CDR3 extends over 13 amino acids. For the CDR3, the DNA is TGTGCCAGTAATCCCTCCCCCAACTATGGCTACACCTTC. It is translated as CASNPSPNYGYTF.

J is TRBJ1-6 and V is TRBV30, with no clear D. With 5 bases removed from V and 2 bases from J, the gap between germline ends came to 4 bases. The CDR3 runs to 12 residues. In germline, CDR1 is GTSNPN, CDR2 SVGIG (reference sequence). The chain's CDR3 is CAWRAYNSPLHF. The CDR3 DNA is TGTGCCTGGCGGGCCTATAATTCACCCCTCCACTTT.

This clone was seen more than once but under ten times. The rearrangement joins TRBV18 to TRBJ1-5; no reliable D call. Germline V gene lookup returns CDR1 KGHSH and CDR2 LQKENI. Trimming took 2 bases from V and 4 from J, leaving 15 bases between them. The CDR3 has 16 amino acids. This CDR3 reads CASSPFGEPKNQPQHF. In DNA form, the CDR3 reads TGTGCCAGCTCACCATTCGGGGAACCTAAAAATCAGCCCCAGCATTTT. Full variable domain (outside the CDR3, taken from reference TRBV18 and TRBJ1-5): NAGVMQNPRHLVRRRGQEARLRCSPMKGHSHVYWYRQLPEEGLKFMVYLQKENIIDESGMPKERFSAEFPKEGPSILRIQQVVRGDSAAYFCASSPFGEPKNQPQHFGDGTRLSIL.

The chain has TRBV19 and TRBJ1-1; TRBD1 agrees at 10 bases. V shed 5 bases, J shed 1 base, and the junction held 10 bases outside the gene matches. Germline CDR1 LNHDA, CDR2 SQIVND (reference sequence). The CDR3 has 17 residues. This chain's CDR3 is CASSWGTGVSSNTEAFF. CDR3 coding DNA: TGTGCCAGTAGTTGGGGGACAGGGGTCTCTTCGAACACTGAAGCTTTCTTT.

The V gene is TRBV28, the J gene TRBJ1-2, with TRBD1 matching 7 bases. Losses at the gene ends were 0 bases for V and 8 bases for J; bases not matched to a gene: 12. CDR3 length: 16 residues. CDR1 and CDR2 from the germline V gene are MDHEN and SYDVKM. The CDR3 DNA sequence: TGTGCCAGCAGTTTATGGGGGACAGAGAGTTCGGGCGGCTACACCTTC. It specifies CASSLWGTESSGGYTF.

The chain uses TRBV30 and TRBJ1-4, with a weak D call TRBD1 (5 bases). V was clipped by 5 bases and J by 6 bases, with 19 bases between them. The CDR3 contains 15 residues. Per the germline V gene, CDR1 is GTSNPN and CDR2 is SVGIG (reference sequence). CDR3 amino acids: CAWAPPAGPYEKLFF. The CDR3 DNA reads TGTGCCTGGGCCCCCCCCGCGGGGCCATATGAAAAACTGTTTTTT.

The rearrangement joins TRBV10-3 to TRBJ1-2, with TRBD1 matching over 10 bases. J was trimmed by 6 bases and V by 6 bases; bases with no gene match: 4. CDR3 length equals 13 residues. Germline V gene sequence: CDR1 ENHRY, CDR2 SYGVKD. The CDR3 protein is CAIRGGTGDGYTF. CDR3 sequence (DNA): TGTGCCATCAGGGGGGGGACAGGGGATGGCTACACCTTC.

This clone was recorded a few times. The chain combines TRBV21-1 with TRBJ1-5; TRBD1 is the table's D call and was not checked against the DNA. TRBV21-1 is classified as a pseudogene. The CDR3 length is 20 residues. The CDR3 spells CASSKPAYPGQGRGNQPQHF. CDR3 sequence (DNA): TGTGCCAGCAGCAAACCCGCCTATCCGGGACAGGGAAGGGGCAATCAGCCCCAGCATTTT.

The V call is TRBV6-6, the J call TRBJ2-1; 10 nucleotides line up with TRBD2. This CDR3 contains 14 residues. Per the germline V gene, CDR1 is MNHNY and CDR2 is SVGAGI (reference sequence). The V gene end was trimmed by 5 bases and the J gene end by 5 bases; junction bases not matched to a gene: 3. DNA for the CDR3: TGTGCCAGCAGTGCTAGCGGGGGCAACAATGAGCAGTTCTTC. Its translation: CASSASGGNNEQFF.

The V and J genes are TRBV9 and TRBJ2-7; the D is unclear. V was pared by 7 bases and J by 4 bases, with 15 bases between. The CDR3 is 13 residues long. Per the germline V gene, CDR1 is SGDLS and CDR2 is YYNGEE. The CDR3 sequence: CASGGRFSYEQYF. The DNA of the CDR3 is TGTGCCAGCGGTGGCAGATTTTCGTACGAGCAGTACTTC.

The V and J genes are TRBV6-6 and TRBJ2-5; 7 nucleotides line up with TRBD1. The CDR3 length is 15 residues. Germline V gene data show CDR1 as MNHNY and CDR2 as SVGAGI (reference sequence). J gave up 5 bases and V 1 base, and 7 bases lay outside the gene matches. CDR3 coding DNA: TGTGCCAGCAGTTACTACCGGACAGGCGGGGAGACCCAGTACTTC. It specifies CASSYYRTGGETQYF.

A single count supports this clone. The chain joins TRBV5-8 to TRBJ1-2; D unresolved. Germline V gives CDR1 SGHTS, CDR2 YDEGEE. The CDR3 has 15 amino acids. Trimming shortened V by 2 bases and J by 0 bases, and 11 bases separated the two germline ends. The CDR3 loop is CASSLNPTANYGYTF. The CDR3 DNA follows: TGTGCCAGCAGCTTAAACCCCACAGCTAACTATGGCTACACCTTC. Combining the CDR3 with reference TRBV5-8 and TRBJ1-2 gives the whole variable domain EAGVTQSPTHLIKTRGQQATLRCSPISGHTSVYWYQQALGLGLQFLLWYDEGEERNRGNFPPRFSGRQFPNYSSELNVNALELEDSALYLCASSLNPTANYGYTFGSGTRLTVV.

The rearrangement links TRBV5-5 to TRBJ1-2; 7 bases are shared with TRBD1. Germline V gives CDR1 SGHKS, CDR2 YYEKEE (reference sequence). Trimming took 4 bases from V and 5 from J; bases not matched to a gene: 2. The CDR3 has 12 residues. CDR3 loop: CASSPTGYGYTF. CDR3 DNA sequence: TGTGCCAGCAGCCCGACAGGGTATGGCTACACCTTC.

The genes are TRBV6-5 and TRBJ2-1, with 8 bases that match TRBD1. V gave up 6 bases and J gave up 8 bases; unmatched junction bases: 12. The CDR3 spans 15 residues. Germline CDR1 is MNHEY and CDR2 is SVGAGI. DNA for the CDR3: TGTGCCAGCAGCGCTGGGACAGGTTTCAGTTATGAGCAGTTCTTC. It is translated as CASSAGTGFSYEQFF.